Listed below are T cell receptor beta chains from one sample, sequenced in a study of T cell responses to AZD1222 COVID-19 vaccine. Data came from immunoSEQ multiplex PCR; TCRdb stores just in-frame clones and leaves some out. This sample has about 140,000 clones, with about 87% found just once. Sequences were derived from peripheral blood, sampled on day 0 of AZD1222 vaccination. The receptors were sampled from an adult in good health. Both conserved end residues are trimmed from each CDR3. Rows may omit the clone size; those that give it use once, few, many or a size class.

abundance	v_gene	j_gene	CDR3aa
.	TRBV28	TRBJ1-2	ASSLEGGQGLANYGYT
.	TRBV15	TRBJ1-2	ATSRGLTHTSGHLNYGYT
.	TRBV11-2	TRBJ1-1	ATRTGWMNTEAF
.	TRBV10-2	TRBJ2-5	ASRPTSLERETQY
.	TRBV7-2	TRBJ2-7	ASSSEQGASYEQY
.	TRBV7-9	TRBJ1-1	ASSFSTGLMNTEAF
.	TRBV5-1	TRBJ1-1	ASSTGQGFEAF
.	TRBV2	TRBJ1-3	ASSEGLGSGNTIY
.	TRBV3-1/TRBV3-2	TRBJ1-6	ASSLSGGPLNSPLH
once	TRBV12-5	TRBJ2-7	ASGLGEPPTYEQY
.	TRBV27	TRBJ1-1	ASSFLRGARTEAF
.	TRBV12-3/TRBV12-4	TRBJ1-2	ASSPRGRDGYT
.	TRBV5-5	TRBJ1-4	ASSLKREAANEKLF
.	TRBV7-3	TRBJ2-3	ASSLGGAGTDTQY
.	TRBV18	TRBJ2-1	ASSPQQDNEQF
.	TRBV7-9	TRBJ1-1	ASSLRTDEAF
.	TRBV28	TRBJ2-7	ASRTGQGGLYEQY
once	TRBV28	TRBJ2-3	ASSLPRTSGFPDTQY
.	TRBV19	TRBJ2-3	ASSMDENTQY
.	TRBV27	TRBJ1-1	ASSRKTGAGTEAF
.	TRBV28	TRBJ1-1	ASNPGQGGSRIVF
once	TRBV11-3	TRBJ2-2	ASSPSWPFTGELF
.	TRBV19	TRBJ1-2	ASRGGIPNYGYT
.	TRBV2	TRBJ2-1	ASRVQGQGGDEQF
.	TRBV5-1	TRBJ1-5	ASSLGPGKGQPQH
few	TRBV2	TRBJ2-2	ASSEMGLNTGELF
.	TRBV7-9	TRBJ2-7	ASSLASLRVSYEQY
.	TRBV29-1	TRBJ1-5	RTGARAFNQPQH
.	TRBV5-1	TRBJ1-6	ASSLGAWAGDSPLH
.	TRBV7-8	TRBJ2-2	ASSYATQGDTGELF
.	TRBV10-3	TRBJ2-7	AISESLGAYEQY
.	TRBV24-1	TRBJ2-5	ATSDPDRDQETQY
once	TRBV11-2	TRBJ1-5	ASSLDQGQPQH
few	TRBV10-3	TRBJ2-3	ATSKGGRASGTDTQY
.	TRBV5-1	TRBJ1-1	ASSLATGGDRTEAF
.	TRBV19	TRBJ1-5	ASSMGGQRGNQPQH
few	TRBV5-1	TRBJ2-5	ASSLAAGEETQY
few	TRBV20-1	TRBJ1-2	SASLGGYT